The rows below give T cell receptor beta chains drawn from one sample of a study of regulatory T cells. TCRdb's table, derived via immunoSEQ multiplex PCR, lists solely in-frame clones and lacks some. The data hold tens of thousands of clones, with about 88% observed a single time. The sample was conventional CD4+ T cells sorted from blood. These receptors were taken from a child between 5 and 17 years old with CD3G deficiency. CDR3s include the opening cysteine and the closing phenylalanine or tryptophan. D genes are given only for firm matches. A row's size may be missing; if present it is once, few, many or a size class.

V gene	clone size	J gene	CDR3 length	D gene	CDR3 DNA	CDR3 protein
TRBV19	.	TRBJ2-6	15	.	TGTGCCAGTAGTCCGCAGTACTCTGGGGCCAACGTCCTGACTTTC	CASSPQYSGANVLTF
TRBV18	.	TRBJ2-1	16	.	TGTGCCAGCTCACCACGAGTTGGTGCAGGGGACAATGAGCAGTTCTTC	CASSPRVGAGDNEQFF
TRBV5-1	once	TRBJ2-7	16	TRBD1	TGCGCCAGCAGCTTGGGGTTCGGGACAGGAAGCTACGAGCAGTACTTC	CASSLGFGTGSYEQYF
TRBV5-1	.	TRBJ2-1	12	.	TGCGCCAGCAGCTTGGGTGGGGGTGAGCAGTTCTTC	CASSLGGGEQFF
TRBV28	.	TRBJ2-4	17	.	TGTGCCAGCAGTGGACCCTCGGGCGGATTAGGCAAAAACATTCAGTACTTC	CASSGPSGGLGKNIQYF
TRBV10-3	.	TRBJ2-1	14	.	TGTGCCATCAGTGAGTCCATGAAGCGCAATGAGCAGTTCTTC	CAISESMKRNEQFF
TRBV28	.	TRBJ2-7	15	.	TGTGCCAGCAGTTTAGCGGGCTCTCTTTCCTACGAGCAGTACTTC	CASSLAGSLSYEQYF
TRBV28	.	TRBJ2-1	15	TRBD2	TGTGCCAGCAGTTCCCCTAGCGGGAGGGCCTATGAGCAGTTCTTC	CASSSPSGRAYEQFF
TRBV30	.	TRBJ1-1	12	.	TGTGCCTGGAGTGACGGGGACACTGAAGCTTTCTTT	CAWSDGDTEAFF
TRBV7-9	.	TRBJ2-2	15	TRBD1	TGTGCCAGCAGCCGCGGACAGGGCTTAGGCGGGGAGCTGTTTTTT	CASSRGQGLGGELFF
TRBV20-1	.	TRBJ1-2	11	.	TGCAGTGCTATGCGGGGACATGGCTACACCTTC	CSAMRGHGYTF
TRBV7-3	.	TRBJ2-4	18	TRBD1	TGTGCCAGCAGCTCGACTTTCGGGGACAGGGGGTACAAAAACATTCAGTACTTC	CASSSTFGDRGYKNIQYF
TRBV10-3	.	TRBJ2-7	15	.	TGTGCCATCAGCGATGCAGGGGTTAGCCCCTACGAGCAGTACTTC	CAISDAGVSPYEQYF
TRBV11-2	.	TRBJ1-1	13	TRBD1	TGTGCCAGCAGCACCACAGGGGGCACTGAAGCTTTCTTT	CASSTTGGTEAFF
TRBV5-1	.	TRBJ2-3	15	TRBD2	TGCGCCAGCAGCTTAGGGACTAGCGGGACAGATACGCAGTATTTT	CASSLGTSGTDTQYF
TRBV19	once	TRBJ2-1	16	.	TGTGCCAGTGCGAGTGTCCGTGGAAGCTCCTACAATGAGCAGTTCTTC	CASASVRGSSYNEQFF
TRBV30	few	TRBJ1-1	11	.	TGTGCCTGGAGCGCCGAACGAGAAGCTTTCTTT	CAWSAEREAFF
TRBV7-9	.	TRBJ2-3	16	.	TGTGCCAGCAGCTTAATGCTATCTGGGGTTCAGGGGCCGCAGTATTTT	CASSLMLSGVQGPQYF
TRBV5-1	.	TRBJ2-6	15	TRBD2	TGCGCCAGCAGCCTGGGGGGGACTGGGGCCAACGTCCTGACTTTC	CASSLGGTGANVLTF
TRBV5-1	.	TRBJ2-2	14	.	TGCGCCAGCAGCTTGAAGACGGGAACCGGGGAGCTGTTTTTT	CASSLKTGTGELFF
TRBV6-1	.	TRBJ1-5	15	TRBD1	TGTGCCAGCAGAGGACAGGGAGGCCTCAATCAGCCCCAGCATTTT	CASRGQGGLNQPQHF
TRBV7-9	.	TRBJ2-7	17	.	TGTGCCAGCAGCTCCTCCGGGCCTAGGCTTGGCGGATACGAGCAGTACTTC	CASSSSGPRLGGYEQYF
TRBV10-3	.	TRBJ2-2	17	TRBD1	TGTGCCATCAGTGAGACGGACAGGGGCCTCCTCACCGGGGAGCTGTTTTTT	CAISETDRGLLTGELFF
TRBV9	.	TRBJ1-1	13	TRBD1	TGTGCCAGCGGACAGGGAATGAACACTGAAGCTTTCTTT	CASGQGMNTEAFF
TRBV28	.	TRBJ1-2	13	.	TGTGCCAGCAGTTTATACGGGTTTTATGGCTACACCTTC	CASSLYGFYGYTF
TRBV28	.	TRBJ2-5	14	.	TGTGCCAGCTCCCAAGCAGGGGCTCGAGAGACCCAGTACTTC	CASSQAGARETQYF
TRBV7-9	.	TRBJ2-1	18	.	TGTGCCAGCAGCCGGCTAGCGCCGGCTCCAAAGGGGGGCAATGAGCAGTTCTTC	CASSRLAPAPKGGNEQFF
TRBV7-9	once	TRBJ2-1	15	.	TGTGCCAGCAGCAAGGGGGGAGTTACCTACAATGAGCAGTTCTTC	CASSKGGVTYNEQFF
TRBV28	.	TRBJ2-7	14	TRBD1	TGTGCCAGCAGACAGGGGGCCCGGTCCTACGAGCAGTACTTC	CASRQGARSYEQYF
TRBV28	once	TRBJ1-2	14	.	TGTGCCAGCAGTTTATCACAGGCCAACTATGGCTACACCTTC	CASSLSQANYGYTF
TRBV5-1	.	TRBJ2-3	14	TRBD2	TGCGCCAGCAGCCCTAGCGGGAGTTTGGGTACGCAGTATTTT	CASSPSGSLGTQYF
TRBV7-8	.	TRBJ2-1	16	TRBD2	TGTGCCAGCAGCTTAGCGAGGCTAGCGGGAGTAGGTGAGCAGTTCTTC	CASSLARLAGVGEQFF
TRBV7-8	.	TRBJ2-7	16	.	TGTGCCAGCAGCTTAGGAGTGGGGGGACGCTCCTACGAGCAGTACTTC	CASSLGVGGRSYEQYF
TRBV5-1	.	TRBJ2-7	15	TRBD1	TGCGCCAGCAGCTTGGTCCCTGGACAGGGGTACGAGCAGTACTTC	CASSLVPGQGYEQYF
TRBV27	.	TRBJ2-5	19	TRBD2	TGTGCCAGCAGTTACTCTGTTTCGTCTAGCGGGATGAACCAAGAGACCCAGTACTTC	CASSYSVSSSGMNQETQYF
TRBV11-2	.	TRBJ2-7	14	TRBD1	TGTGCCAGCAGCTACCGGGACAGGGCCTACGAGCAGTACTTC	CASSYRDRAYEQYF
TRBV20-1	few	TRBJ2-7	11	TRBD1	TGCAGTGCTCAGGACAGGGCCGAGCAGTACTTC	CSAQDRAEQYF
TRBV27	.	TRBJ2-2	14	TRBD1	TGTGCCAGCAGTCCACGACAGGGGACCGGGGAGCTGTTTTTT	CASSPRQGTGELFF
TRBV6-1	.	TRBJ2-3	12	.	TGTGCCAGCAGTGATCGGGGGATGGCGCAGTATTTT	CASSDRGMAQYF
TRBV28	.	TRBJ2-1	16	.	TGTGCCAGCAGTCGCCACGGCTCCTCGAGGAACAATGAGCAGTTCTTC	CASSRHGSSRNNEQFF
TRBV19	.	TRBJ2-1	15	.	TGTGCCAGTAGGAAATCAACTGGACATGGGAATGAGCAGTTCTTC	CASRKSTGHGNEQFF